The 4 T cell receptor beta chains below come from one sample, sequenced in a study of blood T cell repertoires in COVID-19. Measured with immunoSEQ multiplex PCR; TCRdb has only the in-frame clones, and not every one. The data hold 230,000 or so clones, with 80% to 90% observed a single time. Specimen: peripheral blood. All receptors derive from a middle-aged man who had recovered from COVID-19.

The table lists this clone with a count of one. The V and J genes are TRBV5-1 and TRBJ2-5, with 11 bases aligning to TRBD1. The V gene's germline CDR1 is SGHRS and CDR2 YFSETQ. V lost 4 bases and J lost 5; bases outside the gene matches: 7. The CDR3 spans 15 residues. CDR3 bases: TGCGCCAGCAGCGTGGGGACAGGGGGTTCGGAGACCCAGTACTTC. It specifies CASSVGTGGSETQYF.

This clone was seen a single time. The chain is built from TRBV21-1 and TRBJ1-1; the table's D gene call, TRBD1, was not cross checked with the DNA. TRBV21-1 is an annotated pseudogene. This CDR3 is built from 18 residues. DNA for the CDR3: TGTGCCAGCAGCACTCGGTTCGGGACAGGGCTCCAGAACACTGAAGCTTTCTTT. This sequence encodes CASSTRFGTGLQNTEAFF.

This sequence joins TRBV12-5 and TRBJ2-7; TRBD1 aligns across 7 bases. Per the germline V gene, CDR1 is LGHNT and CDR2 is FRNRAP. This CDR3 spans 14 amino acids. V shed 4 bases and J 2 bases; nucleotides not matched to a gene: 5. The chain's CDR3 is CASGSLGQTYEQYF. The CDR3, as DNA: TGTGCTAGTGGTTCCCTGGGACAGACCTACGAGCAGTACTTC.

This clone has just a few counts. The V call is TRBV6-1, the J call TRBJ2-7; possible D gene TRBD2, 5 bases. V dropped 2 bases and J dropped 7 bases, with 12 bases sitting between them. Germline V gives CDR1 MNHNS, CDR2 SASEGT. This CDR3 region has 13 residues. CDR3 in DNA: TGTGCCAGCAGTGAAACCAGACCGGGGGAGCAGTACTTC. The encoded protein is CASSETRPGEQYF.